One and the same sample provided the 7 T cell receptor beta chains below, sequenced in a study of cytomegalovirus exposure and HLA in healthy donors. Primers: 60 Vbeta forward and 13 Jbeta reverse. Sequenced by immunoSEQ multiplex PCR; TCRdb stores in-frame clones only, minus some. The table lists 150,000 to 200,000 clones, about 86% of them singletons. The sequencing sample was made of PBMCs. These receptors were obtained from a man aged 35 to 55 in good health and CMV-seropositive.

This chain links TRBV5-4 with TRBJ1-3; 8 positions agree with TRBD1. Trimming at V came to 4 bases and at J to 0 bases, leaving 3 bases not matched to a gene. Germline V gives CDR1 SGHNT, CDR2 YYREEE (reference sequence). CDR3 length: 15 residues. In DNA, the CDR3 is TGTGCCAGCAGCCATGGGACAGGCTCTGGAAACACCATATATTTT. This sequence encodes CASSHGTGSGNTIYF.

The chain carries TRBV5-4 and TRBJ2-6, with 7 bases identical to TRBD2. Germline CDR1 and CDR2: SGHNT and YYREEE (reference sequence). With V trimmed by 4 bases and J by 2 bases, 6 bases remained unmatched. CDR3 length: 16 amino acids. This CDR3 is CASSDGTNTGANVLTF. The CDR3 bases are TGTGCCAGCAGCGACGGGACTAACACTGGGGCCAACGTCCTGACTTTC.

The chain is built from TRBV9 and TRBJ2-1; TRBD2 matches 7 bases. CDR1 is SGDLS, CDR2 YYNGEE, per germline. Trimming removed 4 bases from V and 7 bases from J; junction bases left unmatched: 14. The CDR3 is made up of 16 amino acids. CDR3 sequence reads: CASSTRGSATGNEQFF. The CDR3, as DNA: TGTGCCAGCAGCACACGCGGGAGCGCAACGGGGAATGAGCAGTTCTTC.

The genes are TRBV14 and TRBJ2-7; tentatively, D is TRBD1 (7 bases). The V end lost 7 bases, the J end lost 0 bases, and 22 bases lay between the germline ends. Germline assignment: CDR1 SGHDN and CDR2 FVKESK. This CDR3 is 17 amino acids long. CDR3 protein: CASKGAAGTGSSYEQYF. The CDR3 DNA reads TGTGCCAGCAAGGGGGCCGCCGGGACTGGGAGCTCCTACGAGCAGTACTTC.

This chain connects TRBV4-2 to TRBJ1-1; D remains ambiguous. V dropped 3 bases and J dropped 6 bases, with 14 bases sitting between them. CDR1 is LGHNA, CDR2 YNFKEQ, per germline. This CDR3 contains 14 residues. CDR3 coding DNA: TGTGCCAGCAGCCACCCCCTACTCGGGGCTGAAGCTTTCTTT. As protein: CASSHPLLGAEAFF.

The J gene is TRBJ2-7, the V gene TRBV28, with 15 positions matching TRBD2. This CDR3 has 15 amino acids. Germline assignment: CDR1 MDHEN and CDR2 SYDVKM. Unmatched junction bases numbered 5, after V lost 5 bases and J lost 6 bases. The CDR3 DNA sequence: TGTGCCAGCAGTCCTCCGGGACTAGCGGGAGGCGAGCAGTACTTC. Translated: CASSPPGLAGGEQYF. The variable domain in full, with the rest retrieved from reference TRBV28 and TRBJ2-7, is DVKVTQSSRYLVKRTGEKVFLECVQDMDHENMFWYRQDPGLGLRLIYFSYDVKMKEKGDIPEGYSVSREKKERFSLILESASTNQTSMYLCASSPPGLAGGEQYFGPGTRLTVT.

The chain uses TRBV6-1 and TRBJ1-5; a possible D gene is TRBD1 (5 bases). The V end was cut by 4 bases, the J end by 1 base, with 11 bases between. The germline V gene encodes CDR1 MNHNS and CDR2 SASEGT. The CDR3 length is 15 residues. DNA for the CDR3: TGTGCCAGCAGTGCCCCCGCAGGGAGCAATCAGCCCCAGCATTTT. Its translation is CASSAPAGSNQPQHF.